Below are 30 T cell receptor beta chains sequenced from a single sample in a study of identical twins. Each CDR3 protein is one row after TCRdb ran MiXCR on the 5' RACE reads. The sample lists around 290,000 distinct CDR3 sequences, over 8.5% occurring once. This sample also belongs to another study, concerning yellow fever vaccine responses in identical twins.

The specimen was CD8+ T cells sorted from blood. Source of these receptors: a woman between 18 and 29 years old in good health.

This clonotype was seen many times. An end of the junction differs from the germline gene, which may be a read error. The chain combines TRBV27 with TRBJ2-3, with a possible D match to TRBD2 (6 bases). CDR3 length equals 14 residues. The germline V gene has CDR1 MNHEY and CDR2 SMNVEV (reference sequence). The CDR3 sequence is CASSLGLAGDTQYF. CDR3 coding DNA: TGCGCCAGCAGCTTGGGACTCGCTGGGGATACGCAGTATTTT.

This clonotype was seen a few times. The chain has TRBV11-2 and TRBJ2-1; 7 bases line up with TRBD2. V was pared by 5 bases and J by 5 bases, with 9 bases of the junction left unmatched. This CDR3 spans 15 amino acids. CDR1 SGHAT and CDR2 FQNNGV come from the germline V gene. The CDR3 is CASSPSGAYDNEQFF. The CDR3 DNA reads as TGTGCCAGCAGCCCGAGCGGGGCCTACGACAATGAGCAGTTCTTC.

This clonotype was recorded a few times. This rearrangement joins TRBV7-2 to TRBJ2-7; no reliable D call. In germline, CDR1 is SGHTA, CDR2 FQGNSA. This CDR3 comprises 13 residues. V lost 8 bases and J 0 bases, leaving 11 bases between the germline ends. For the CDR3, the DNA is TGTGCCAGCGGGCGTTCCAGCTCCTACGAGCAGTACTTC. Translation gives CASGRSSSYEQYF. The full variable domain, its missing parts supplied by reference TRBV7-2 and TRBJ2-7, is GAGVSQSPSNKVTEKGKDVELRCDPISGHTALYWYRQSLGQGLEFLIYFQGNSAPDKSGLPSDRFSAERTGGSVSTLTIQRTQQEDSAVYLCASGRSSSYEQYFGPGTRLTVT.

CDR3 region: CASSRGDIGTAMNYEQYF. CDR3 DNA: TGTGCCAGCAGTAGGGGAGACATTGGGACAGCGATGAACTACGAGCAGTACTTC. The chain couples TRBV2 to TRBJ2-7; 7 bases line up with TRBD1. Germline CDR1 SNHLY, CDR2 FYNNEI. Trimming cost V 5 bases and J 3 bases; bases outside gene matches: 19. CDR3 length: 18 amino acids.

The rearrangement links TRBV29-1 to TRBJ1-2; D possibly corresponds to TRBD1 (6 bases). This CDR3 is 13 amino acids long. Between the trimmed V and J ends, which lost 6 bases and 3 bases, there was a span of 14 bases. Germline V gene data show CDR1 as SQVTM and CDR2 as ANQGSEA. The CDR3 coding sequence is TGCAGCGTGTACAGGGATTCGGACTATGGCTACACCTTC. It yields the protein CSVYRDSDYGYTF. The entire variable domain, with the rest obtained from reference TRBV29-1 and TRBJ1-2, is as follows: SAVISQKPSRDICQRGTSLTIQCQVDSQVTMMFWYRQQPGQSLTLIATANQGSEATYESGFVIDKFPISRPNLTFSTLTVSNMSPEDSSIYLCSVYRDSDYGYTFGSGTRLTVV.

This clonotype was seen repeatedly, ten times or more. This sequence joins TRBV4-3 and TRBJ2-7, with a weak D call TRBD2 (6 bases). With 0 bases removed from V and 0 bases from J, the gap between germline ends came to 12 bases. Germline CDR1 is LGHNA and CDR2 is YSLEER. The CDR3 consists of 16 residues. In DNA form, the CDR3 reads TGCGCCAGCAGCCAAGATGCGCGGGGACCCTCCTACGAGCAGTACTTC. Amino acids: CASSQDARGPSYEQYF.

This clonotype was recorded at least ten times. V gene TRBV7-9 combines with J gene TRBJ2-1; no clear D gene. The CDR3 spans 11 residues. In germline, CDR1 is SEHNR, CDR2 FQNEAQ (reference sequence). Trimming took 2 bases from V and 8 from J, leaving 4 bases between them. The CDR3 region is CASSLSHEQFF. DNA for the CDR3: TGTGCCAGCAGCTTAAGTCATGAGCAGTTCTTC.

The genes are TRBV6-1 and TRBJ2-3, with a tentative D call TRBD1 (7 bases). The CDR3 totals 13 residues. CDR1 is MNHNS and CDR2 is SASEGT in the germline V gene. The V end was cut by 8 bases, the J end by 2 bases, with 11 bases between. CDR3 nucleotides: TGTGCCAGCCAGGGGGGTTCCACAGATACGCAGTATTTT. The encoded protein is CASQGGSTDTQYF.

This clonotype was detected only a few times. This chain uses TRBV4-1 with TRBJ2-1; the D is unclear. This CDR3 contains 17 residues. Per the germline V gene, CDR1 is MGHRA and CDR2 is YSYEKL. The ends were cut back, 0 bases at V and 8 bases at J, with 20 bases in the middle. CDR3 nucleotides: TGCGCCAGCAGCCAAGATTTTCCTAGTTCCCTGGTAGATGAGCAGTTCTTC. Encoded protein: CASSQDFPSSLVDEQFF.

CDR3 region: CASSNSGSSGELFF. CDR3 bases: TGTGCCAGTAGTAATAGCGGGAGTTCCGGGGAGCTGTTTTTT. The V and J genes are TRBV19 and TRBJ2-2, with 9 bases aligning to TRBD2. There are 14 residues in the CDR3. The V gene end was trimmed by 4 bases and the J gene end by 6 bases; junction bases not matched to a gene: 3. Per germline, CDR1 LNHDA and CDR2 SQIVND (reference sequence). Full variable domain (rest looked up from reference TRBV19 and TRBJ2-2): DGGITQSPKYLFRKEGQNVTLSCEQNLNHDAMYWYRQDPGQGLRLIYYSQIVNDFQKGDIAEGYSVSREKKESFPLTVTSAQKNPTAFYLCASSNSGSSGELFFGEGSRLTVL.

This clonotype was counted between two and nine times. V is TRBV25-1 and J is TRBJ2-7, with D unresolved. Germline lookup yields CDR1 MGHDK and CDR2 SYGVNS. The CDR3 is 12 amino acids. V lost 5 bases and J 3 bases, leaving 8 bases between the germline ends. The CDR3, as DNA: TGTGCCAGCAGTTCCGTGGGCTACGAGCAGTACTTC. Translating it yields CASSSVGYEQYF.

J is TRBJ2-3 and V is TRBV7-9, with 7 nucleotides matching TRBD2. V gave up 5 bases and J gave up 4 bases; unmatched junction bases: 9. The CDR3 length is 15 residues. Germline V gives CDR1 SEHNR, CDR2 FQNEAQ (reference sequence). CDR3 amino acids: CASSPRLAPPDTQYF. DNA of the CDR3: TGTGCCAGCAGCCCCCGACTAGCCCCCCCAGATACGCAGTATTTT.

This clonotype was recorded many times. The chain employs TRBV29-1 and TRBJ2-5; 8 bases are a match to TRBD2. The CDR3 sequence is 14 residues long. The germline V gene has CDR1 SQVTM and CDR2 ANQGSEA. V gave up 6 bases and J gave up 1 base; unmatched junction bases: 7. The CDR3 spells CSVVLAEFQETQYF. CDR3 sequence (DNA): TGCAGCGTAGTACTAGCGGAGTTCCAAGAGACCCAGTACTTC. The full variable domain, completed using reference TRBV29-1 and TRBJ2-5, is SAVISQKPSRDICQRGTSLTIQCQVDSQVTMMFWYRQQPGQSLTLIATANQGSEATYESGFVIDKFPISRPNLTFSTLTVSNMSPEDSSIYLCSVVLAEFQETQYFGPGTRLLVL.

The sample holds a few counts of this clonotype. The chain recombines TRBV27 with TRBJ2-7; no firm D call. Trimming cost V 3 bases and J 3 bases, with 12 bases left between them. Germline V gene data show CDR1 as MNHEY and CDR2 as SMNVEV (reference sequence). The CDR3 has 14 residues. CDR3 amino acids: CASSFGRSGYEQYF. DNA for the CDR3: TGTGCCAGCAGTTTTGGGCGTTCCGGCTACGAGCAGTACTTC.

This sequence joins TRBV4-2 and TRBJ1-5, with a weak D call TRBD1 (6 bases). CDR1 is LGHNA, CDR2 YNFKEQ, per germline. Trimming stripped 1 base from V and 5 bases from J, with 12 bases between. The CDR3 is 15 residues long. In DNA, the CDR3 is TGTGCCAGCAGCCAAGGAGGGGGATCTTATCAGCCCCAGCATTTT. Translation: CASSQGGGSYQPQHF.

This clonotype showed up many times. This chain joins TRBV5-1 and TRBJ2-1; no firm D call. V lost 0 bases and J lost 8, with 15 bases in between. Germline-derived CDR1 and CDR2 are SGHRS and YFSETQ. There are 15 residues in the CDR3. CDR3 loop: CASSLVTELRDEQFF. Here the CDR3 DNA reads TGCGCCAGCAGCTTGGTTACCGAACTAAGGGATGAGCAGTTCTTC.

This clonotype was observed many times. V is TRBV28 and J is TRBJ2-5; TRBD2 matches at 13 bases. The V and J ends lost 5 bases and 5 bases, in that order; junction bases with no gene match: 5. This CDR3 comprises 15 residues. Germline CDR1 MDHEN, CDR2 SYDVKM. In nucleotides, the CDR3 is TGTGCCAGCAGTACTAGCGGGGGGGCCTGGGAGACCCAGTACTTC. Protein sequence: CASSTSGGAWETQYF.

This clonotype has a count of ten or more. The rearrangement links TRBV4-2 to TRBJ2-7; TRBD1 matches at 7 bases. The CDR3 spans 14 residues. Germline CDR1 reads LGHNA; CDR2 reads YNFKEQ. With 4 bases clipped from V and 2 bases from J, the junction kept 5 bases outside the gene matches. The CDR3 DNA reads as TGTGCCAGCAGCCCGGGACAGCTCGCCTACGAGCAGTACTTC. Encoded protein: CASSPGQLAYEQYF.

This clonotype occurred a few times. The V gene is TRBV6-4, the J gene TRBJ2-1; D possibly uses TRBD1 or TRBD2 (5 bases each). Germline V gives CDR1 MRHNA, CDR2 SNTAGT. This CDR3 contains 12 residues. Deletions cut 9 bases from V and 5 bases from J, with 11 bases between. The CDR3 coding sequence is TGTGCCAGAGGGACCCCTAACAATGAGCAGTTCTTC. Translating gives CARGTPNNEQFF.

This clonotype was picked up a small number of times. This chain uses TRBV6-1 with TRBJ2-2; weak D call: TRBD1 (5 bases). This CDR3 is built from 17 residues. Trimming stripped 6 bases from V and 7 bases from J, with 24 bases between. Germline V gene sequence: CDR1 MNHNS, CDR2 SASEGT. CDR3 loop: CASRSQTVFQLGGELFF. The CDR3 DNA sequence: TGTGCCAGCAGATCCCAGACAGTTTTCCAATTGGGCGGGGAGCTGTTTTTT.

This clonotype has at least ten counts. The V and J genes are TRBV6-5 and TRBJ1-3, with D hard to call. V was pared by 2 bases and J by 0 bases, with 14 bases between. CDR1 and CDR2 from the germline V gene are MNHEY and SVGAGI. This CDR3 is built from 17 residues. CDR3 amino acids: CASSYVRRTFSGNTIYF. The CDR3 DNA sequence: TGTGCCAGCAGTTACGTCCGCCGCACCTTCTCTGGAAACACCATATATTTT.

The rearrangement links TRBV27 to TRBJ1-2; D unclear. Germline CDR1 MNHEY, CDR2 SMNVEV (reference sequence). There are 13 residues in the CDR3. Trimming took off 6 bases at V and 6 bases at J, with 14 bases between the two ends. CDR3 sequence reads: CASSPTRRDGYTF. CDR3 DNA: TGTGCCAGCAGCCCGACCAGGAGGGATGGCTACACCTTC.

The table lists this clonotype with many counts. The J gene is TRBJ2-1, the V gene TRBV7-9; 13 positions agree with TRBD2. The CDR3 is 16 residues long. Germline V gene sequence: CDR1 SEHNR, CDR2 FQNEAQ (reference sequence). V was clipped by 4 bases and J by 7 bases; unmatched bases: 7. The chain's CDR3 is CASSSRTSGGTNEQFF. The CDR3 bases are TGTGCCAGCAGCTCCCGGACTAGCGGGGGTACTAATGAGCAGTTCTTC.

This clonotype was counted a few times. This chain uses TRBV15 with TRBJ1-2; no definite D call. Trimming left V 6 bases short and J 3 bases short, with 5 bases between. The germline CDR1 and CDR2 sequences are LNHNV and YYDKDF (reference sequence). CDR3 length: 11 amino acids. For the CDR3, the DNA is TGTGCCACCAGGGACTACTATGGCTACACCTTC. Amino acids: CATRDYYGYTF.

This clonotype was observed many times. This chain joins TRBV9 and TRBJ2-3; TRBD2 aligns across 8 bases. CDR1 and CDR2 from the germline V gene are SGDLS and YYNGEE. V dropped 3 bases and J dropped 4; count of bases not matched to a gene: 7. This CDR3 spans 15 amino acids. CDR3: CASSGAGAWADTQYF. CDR3 coding DNA: TGTGCCAGCAGCGGAGCGGGGGCCTGGGCAGATACGCAGTATTTT.

The rearrangement links TRBV6-5 to TRBJ2-1, with 8 bases lining up with TRBD2. Trimming at V came to 2 bases and at J to 6 bases, leaving 6 bases not matched to a gene. Germline CDR1 MNHEY, CDR2 SVGAGI. This CDR3 spans 15 amino acids. The CDR3 region has the DNA TGTGCCAGCAGTTACGTACTAGCGGCTCCCAATGAGCAGTTCTTC. Its protein product is CASSYVLAAPNEQFF.

This clonotype was detected ten times or more. The CDR3 spells CASSLRAVNRGAHSSYEQYF. The CDR3 DNA reads as TGTGCCAGCAGCCTAAGGGCGGTAAACAGGGGGGCACATAGCTCCTACGAGCAGTACTTC. The chain carries TRBV21-1 and TRBJ2-7; the D call TRBD1 from the table was never checked on the DNA. TRBV21-1 is described as a pseudogene. There are 20 residues in the CDR3.

This clonotype was observed at least ten times. The chain uses TRBV25-1 and TRBJ2-7; 9 positions match TRBD1. Per germline, CDR1 MGHDK and CDR2 SYGVNS. V trimming: 5 bases; J trimming: 3 bases; junction bases outside the gene matches: 8. The CDR3 has 15 residues. The CDR3 loop reads CASSFTGTGLYEQYF. Written as DNA, the CDR3 is TGTGCCAGCAGTTTCACCGGGACAGGGCTCTACGAGCAGTACTTC.

This clonotype turned up a few times. V gene TRBV9 combines with J gene TRBJ1-1, with 7 nucleotides matching TRBD1. Germline trimming cut 4 bases from V and 1 base from J; bases unmatched to any gene: 7. The CDR3 sequence is 15 residues long. Germline loops: CDR1 SGDLS, CDR2 YYNGEE. CDR3 residues: CASSPRTGKNTEAFF. The DNA of the CDR3 is TGTGCCAGCAGCCCCCGGACAGGCAAGAACACTGAAGCTTTCTTT.

The sample holds a few counts of this clonotype. The gene calls are TRBV6-2 or TRBV6-3 and TRBJ2-1; D is unresolved. The CDR3 contains 19 residues. Germline-derived CDR1 and CDR2 are MNHEY and SVGEGT. Trimming stripped 0 bases from V and 4 bases from J, with 22 bases between. The CDR3 nucleotides read TGTGCCAGCAGTTACTCGACATTCGACCATCTAGGGCCTTACAATGAGCAGTTCTTC. Protein: CASSYSTFDHLGPYNEQFF.